These T cell receptor beta chains were read from a single sample in a study of synovial regulatory T cells in juvenile arthritis. This table comes from immunoSEQ multiplex PCR, and its TCRdb copy is limited to in-frame clones, with some not included. The sample holds 8,000 to 10,000 clones. Sequences were obtained from Treg cells from blood. The receptors stem from a donor between 2 and 35 years old with juvenile idiopathic arthritis. Both conserved end residues are part of each CDR3.

V gene: TRBV28
J gene: TRBJ1-5
CDR3 protein: CASSPNPTGMGNQPQHF

V gene: TRBV10-1
J gene: TRBJ2-1
CDR3 protein: CASSELGTSANNEQFF

V gene: TRBV6-6
J gene: TRBJ1-3
CDR3 protein: CASSYSTGGTGNTIYF

V gene: TRBV25-1
J gene: TRBJ2-1
CDR3 protein: CASSESRGRSRNEQFF

V gene: TRBV4-1
J gene: TRBJ1-6
CDR3 protein: CASNQRESGTKYNSPLHF

V gene: TRBV19
J gene: TRBJ1-3
CDR3 protein: CASRPGPGNTIYF

V gene: TRBV19
J gene: TRBJ2-3
CDR3 protein: CASRGYGDTQYF

V gene: TRBV5-1
J gene: TRBJ1-2
CDR3 protein: CASSLALDSSGYTF

V gene: TRBV14
J gene: TRBJ1-2
CDR3 protein: CASSQDPRHGYTF

V gene: TRBV28
J gene: TRBJ2-7
CDR3 protein: CASIGSTYEQYF

V gene: TRBV7-9
J gene: TRBJ1-2
CDR3 protein: CASSSIYGYTF

V gene: TRBV15
J gene: TRBJ1-3
CDR3 protein: CATSRGQERNTIYF

V gene: TRBV6-1
J gene: TRBJ2-7
CDR3 protein: CASSEAGPGTGRYEQYF

V gene: TRBV28
J gene: TRBJ1-2
CDR3 protein: CATEGQGPSYGYTF

V gene: TRBV27
J gene: TRBJ1-4
CDR3 protein: CASRGQGHNEKLFF

V gene: TRBV4-1
J gene: TRBJ1-2
CDR3 protein: CASSQIGTPNGYTF

V gene: TRBV5-1
J gene: TRBJ2-7
CDR3 protein: CASSRIPGAESPYEQYF

V gene: TRBV5-1
J gene: TRBJ2-1
CDR3 protein: CASSQGQGADNEQFF

V gene: TRBV5-5
J gene: TRBJ2-1
CDR3 protein: CASSLPEPFNEQFF

V gene: TRBV7-2
J gene: TRBJ1-1
CDR3 protein: CASGGARGTEAFF

V gene: TRBV4-1
J gene: TRBJ2-1
CDR3 protein: CASSQDGLDYSKFF

V gene: TRBV5-1
J gene: TRBJ1-1
CDR3 protein: CASSPGTLEAFF

V gene: TRBV4-1
J gene: TRBJ1-3
CDR3 protein: CASSARDNSGNTIYF

V gene: TRBV19
J gene: TRBJ2-2
CDR3 protein: CASRSRGAPNTGELFF

V gene: TRBV6-6
J gene: TRBJ1-4
CDR3 protein: CASSRGAGSNEKLFF

V gene: TRBV5-1
J gene: TRBJ2-6
CDR3 protein: CASRWTGGSGANVLTF

V gene: TRBV12-5
J gene: TRBJ2-1
CDR3 protein: CASAKTLQSGTYNEQFF

V gene: TRBV14
J gene: TRBJ2-6
CDR3 protein: CASSQGQTGWANVLTF

V gene: TRBV19
J gene: TRBJ2-2
CDR3 protein: CASSITGITGELFF

V gene: TRBV6-5
J gene: TRBJ1-2
CDR3 protein: CASSRPPGGYTF

V gene: TRBV6-1
J gene: TRBJ1-2
CDR3 protein: CASSWTASDGYTF

V gene: TRBV11-3
J gene: TRBJ2-1
CDR3 protein: CASSLPGAYNEQFF

V gene: TRBV28
J gene: TRBJ2-7
CDR3 protein: CASSSPGEQYF

V gene: TRBV19
J gene: TRBJ1-3
CDR3 protein: CASSPSTLRFIYF

V gene: TRBV9
J gene: TRBJ2-7
CDR3 protein: CASSVGRDRSQQYF

V gene: TRBV10-3
J gene: TRBJ2-2
CDR3 protein: CATRGANTGELFF

V gene: TRBV2
J gene: TRBJ1-5
CDR3 protein: CASRTGGNQPQHF

V gene: TRBV11-2
J gene: TRBJ2-1
CDR3 protein: CASSLLTYNEQFF

V gene: TRBV5-3
J gene: TRBJ1-2
CDR3 protein: CARSLPPQSGYTF

V gene: TRBV2
J gene: TRBJ1-5
CDR3 protein: CASGQGSYSNQPQHF

V gene: TRBV5-1
J gene: TRBJ1-2
CDR3 protein: CASSLMDGIYGYTF

V gene: TRBV5-4
J gene: TRBJ2-5
CDR3 protein: CASSLVRTEGKETQYF

V gene: TRBV4-1
J gene: TRBJ1-1
CDR3 protein: CATRGRPEAFF

V gene: TRBV6-6
J gene: TRBJ2-7
CDR3 protein: CASNLGNYEQYF

V gene: TRBV28
J gene: TRBJ1-4
CDR3 protein: CASTRTGGPNEKLFF

V gene: TRBV4-3
J gene: TRBJ2-1
CDR3 protein: CASSQDTTGTGNEQFF

V gene: TRBV7-2
J gene: TRBJ2-3
CDR3 protein: CASSLRLAVDTQYF

V gene: TRBV7-9
J gene: TRBJ1-1
CDR3 protein: CASSPLVYTEAFF

V gene: TRBV7-9
J gene: TRBJ2-7
CDR3 protein: CASSVDGTPIYEQYF

V gene: TRBV7-9
J gene: TRBJ1-4
CDR3 protein: CASSPDRVGEKLFF